This passage covers 13 T cell receptor beta chains from one sample sequenced in a study of cytomegalovirus exposure and HLA in healthy donors. PCR used 60 Vbeta primers and 13 Jbeta primers. Clones were read by immunoSEQ multiplex PCR, and TCRdb kept only the in-frame ones, dropping some. The repertoire holds approximately 130,000 clones, with roughly 80% as singletons. Sequencing was performed on PBMCs. The receptors here all came from a man aged 18 to 29 in good health and CMV-seronegative.

The chain is built from TRBV19 and TRBJ1-6; 7 bases are shared with TRBD1. Germline CDR1 reads LNHDA; CDR2 reads SQIVND (reference sequence). The trim removed 6 bases at V and 7 bases at J, leaving 12 bases unmatched. The CDR3 is made up of 16 amino acids. The chain's CDR3 is CASSLRLGGGNSPLHF. In DNA, the CDR3 is TGTGCCAGTAGCCTACGGTTAGGGGGCGGGAATTCACCCCTCCACTTT.

This clone was picked up one time. The chain carries TRBV2 and TRBJ1-5; D gene uncertain. The germline gives CDR1 SNHLY, CDR2 FYNNEI. Deletions cut 3 bases from V and 0 bases from J, with 9 bases between. The CDR3 contains 15 residues. This chain's CDR3 is CASSDRGFSNQPQHF. In DNA, the CDR3 is TGTGCCAGCAGTGACCGAGGATTTAGCAATCAGCCCCAGCATTTT.

The chain is built from TRBV5-6 and TRBJ1-1, with D maybe TRBD1 (6 bases). The CDR3 length is 15 residues. Germline V CDR1 and CDR2: SGHDT, YYEEEE. V lost 4 bases, J lost 8 bases, and 21 bases lay in between. CDR3 coding DNA: TGTGCCAGCAGCCCACTTCGTCTCAATCAGGGGGAAGCTTTCTTT. The encoded protein is CASSPLRLNQGEAFF.

This clone has more than one count but fewer than ten. The chain uses TRBV5-3 and TRBJ2-7; D is possibly TRBD1 (5 bases). TRBV5-3 is classed as an ORF, of uncertain function. V lost 6 bases and J 3 bases, leaving 16 bases between the germline ends. The CDR3 contains 14 residues. The CDR3 spells CARIFDRTGYEQYF. CDR3 DNA sequence: TGTGCCAGAATATTTGATAGAACAGGCTACGAGCAGTACTTC.

The rearrangement uses TRBV19 and TRBJ2-1; the match to TRBD2 covers 10 bases. Germline CDR1 LNHDA, CDR2 SQIVND (reference sequence). This CDR3 is built from 15 residues. Losses at the gene ends were 1 base for V and 6 bases for J; bases not matched to a gene: 3. The CDR3 region has the DNA TGTGCCAGTAGTATAGTCGGGACTAGCGTCAATGAGCAGTTCTTC. Amino acids: CASSIVGTSVNEQFF.

CDR3 region: CASSLQGQASPLHF. The CDR3 bases are TGTGCCAGCAGTTTACAGGGTCAAGCTTCACCCCTCCACTTT. J is TRBJ1-6 and V is TRBV6-5, with D perhaps matching TRBD1 (6 bases). Germline assignment: CDR1 MNHEY and CDR2 SVGAGI. This CDR3 region has 14 residues. V dropped 4 bases and J dropped 9 bases, with 13 bases sitting between them.

V and J are TRBV19 and TRBJ1-2; D is undetermined. Germline V gene lookup returns CDR1 LNHDA and CDR2 SQIVND (reference sequence). V dropped 3 bases and J dropped 4 bases, with 9 bases sitting between them. This CDR3 has 13 amino acids. The CDR3 DNA follows: TGTGCCAGTAGTATTGGGGAGGTCTATGGCTACACCTTC. Protein product: CASSIGEVYGYTF.

The chain combines TRBV5-4 with TRBJ2-3; D gene uncertain. The CDR3 has 13 residues. CDR1 SGHNT and CDR2 YYREEE come from the germline V gene (reference sequence). V dropped 4 bases and J dropped 4 bases, with 10 bases sitting between them. CDR3 amino acids: CASSPGLSDTQYF. The CDR3 DNA reads TGTGCCAGCAGCCCCGGGTTGTCAGATACGCAGTATTTT.

The chain carries TRBV6-1 and TRBJ1-5; D might be TRBD1 (5 bases). The CDR3 spans 13 residues. CDR1 MNHNS and CDR2 SASEGT come from the germline V gene. Trimming took off 10 bases at V and 6 bases at J, with 16 bases between the two ends. The CDR3 DNA sequence: TGTGCCACTTCGGGGGAGGGCGGTCAGCCCCAGCATTTT. This codes for CATSGEGGQPQHF.

CDR3 sequence reads: CASSLGQNTYGYTF. CDR3 in DNA: TGTGCCAGCAGTTTGGGACAGAACACCTATGGCTACACCTTC. V and J are TRBV27 and TRBJ1-2, with 7 bases aligning to TRBD1. The CDR3 has 14 residues. The V segment lost 3 bases and the J segment 4 bases; nucleotides outside the gene matches: 5. CDR1 and CDR2 from the germline V gene are MNHEY and SMNVEV (reference sequence).

The rearrangement links TRBV29-1 to TRBJ1-2; no reliable D call. Germline V gives CDR1 SQVTM, CDR2 ANQGSEA. Between the trimmed V and J ends, which lost 5 bases and 9 bases, there was a span of 16 bases. This CDR3 is 12 amino acids long. This chain's CDR3 is CSVYDLARSYTF. CDR3 nucleotide sequence: TGCAGCGTTTACGACCTAGCTAGGAGCTACACCTTC. The full variable domain, completed using reference TRBV29-1 and TRBJ1-2, is SAVISQKPSRDICQRGTSLTIQCQVDSQVTMMFWYRQQPGQSLTLIATANQGSEATYESGFVIDKFPISRPNLTFSTLTVSNMSPEDSSIYLCSVYDLARSYTFGSGTRLTVV.

To note about this clone: In the same sample, other DNA sequences code for this CDR3. The rearrangement uses TRBV5-6 and TRBJ1-5; 9 bases map to TRBD1. The CDR3 loop spans 15 amino acids. The ends lost 4 bases at V and 6 bases at J; junction bases unmatched: 8. CDR1 and CDR2 from the germline V gene are SGHDT and YYEEEE. This chain's CDR3 is CASSARGTGSQPQHF. CDR3 sequence (DNA): TGTGCCAGCAGCGCTCGGGGGACAGGGAGTCAGCCCCAGCATTTT.

The CDR3 region has the DNA TGTGCCAGCAGTTACTGGGGACAGGGGAAGAACTATGGCTACACCTTC. This gives the protein CASSYWGQGKNYGYTF. The J gene is TRBJ1-2, the V gene TRBV6-5; the match to TRBD1 covers 10 bases. Germline V gene sequence: CDR1 MNHEY, CDR2 SVGAGI. The CDR3 consists of 16 residues. Trimming at V came to 1 base and at J to 2 bases, leaving 4 bases not matched to a gene.